The 25 T cell receptor beta chains below all came from one sample that was sequenced in a study of cytomegalovirus exposure and HLA in healthy donors. PCR was performed using 60 Vbeta and 13 Jbeta primers. TCRdb keeps only in-frame clones here, not all; method: immunoSEQ multiplex PCR. Among about 160,000 clones listed, roughly 85% were seen once. Sequenced material: PBMCs. These TCRs come from a man in his forties in good health and CMV-seronegative.

The genes are TRBV7-2 and TRBJ2-7; 8 nucleotides line up with TRBD1. The CDR3 runs 14 residues. V lost 6 bases to trimming and J lost 3 bases; unmatched junction nucleotides: 7. CDR1 is SGHTA, CDR2 FQGNSA, per germline. The DNA for the CDR3 is TGTGCCAGCAGTTGGAAAGGACAGGGCTACGAGCAGTACTTC. The encoded protein is CASSWKGQGYEQYF. The complete variable domain, with remaining parts taken from reference TRBV7-2 and TRBJ2-7, reads GAGVSQSPSNKVTEKGKDVELRCDPISGHTALYWYRQSLGQGLEFLIYFQGNSAPDKSGLPSDRFSAERTGGSVSTLTIQRTQQEDSAVYLCASSWKGQGYEQYFGPGTRLTVT.

The V gene is TRBV4-1, the J gene TRBJ2-7, with 7 nucleotides matching TRBD2. Per germline, CDR1 MGHRA and CDR2 YSYEKL. J gave up 4 bases and V 0 bases, and 9 bases lay outside the gene matches. CDR3 length: 16 residues. The CDR3 bases are TGCGCCAGCAGCCAAGAGTGGTCTAGCGGAGTATACGAGCAGTACTTC. Its protein is CASSQEWSSGVYEQYF.

A few counts support this clone. The chain has TRBV2 and TRBJ1-5; D is uncertain. CDR1 is SNHLY, CDR2 FYNNEI, per germline. V lost 3 bases and J lost 6, with 9 bases in between. The CDR3 runs 13 residues. CDR3 in DNA: TGTGCCAGCAGTGAGGCTCGGGGTCAGCCCCAGCATTTT. Translation: CASSEARGQPQHF.

V and J are TRBV7-9 and TRBJ2-3; TRBD2 might be the D (6 bases). V was trimmed by 4 bases and J by 1 base, leaving 15 bases between them. The CDR3 contains 16 residues. The germline gives CDR1 SEHNR, CDR2 FQNEAQ (reference sequence). The CDR3 here is CASSSGGLWRTDTQYF. The CDR3 region has the DNA TGTGCCAGCAGCTCTGGAGGGCTCTGGCGCACAGATACGCAGTATTTT. Variable domain in full (rest from reference TRBV7-9 and TRBJ2-3): DTGVSQNPRHKITKRGQNVTFRCDPISEHNRLYWYRQTLGQGPEFLTYFQNEAQLEKSRLLSDRFSAERPKGSFSTLEIQRTEQGDSAMYLCASSSGGLWRTDTQYFGPGTRLTVL.

The V call is TRBV7-9, the J call TRBJ2-5; D possibly corresponds to TRBD1 (6 bases). Looked up from germline, CDR1 is SEHNR and CDR2 is FQNEAQ (reference sequence). The CDR3 has 14 residues. With 5 bases removed from V and 5 bases from J, the gap between germline ends came to 15 bases. The DNA for the CDR3 is TGTGCCAGCAGCCCGGCAGGGGCATGGGAGACCCAGTACTTC. Protein: CASSPAGAWETQYF.

The chain uses TRBV5-6 and TRBJ2-1; 10 bases line up with TRBD1. V trimming: 4 bases; J trimming: 2 bases; junction bases outside the gene matches: 6. The CDR3 sequence is 16 residues long. CDR1 SGHDT and CDR2 YYEEEE come from the germline V gene. CDR3 loop: CASSKTGGTTYNEQFF. In DNA form, the CDR3 reads TGTGCCAGCAGCAAGACAGGGGGCACTACCTACAATGAGCAGTTCTTC.

This chain connects TRBV27 to TRBJ1-2; no definite D call. The CDR3 is 14 amino acids. Germline assignment: CDR1 MNHEY and CDR2 SMNVEV (reference sequence). V gave up 4 bases and J gave up 2 bases, with 11 bases separating them. Here the CDR3 reads CASSSTTENYGYTF. The CDR3 DNA is TGTGCCAGCAGTTCGACTACAGAGAACTATGGCTACACCTTC.

The V and J genes are TRBV7-8 and TRBJ2-7; 8 nucleotides agree with TRBD1. Germline V gene lookup returns CDR1 SGHVS and CDR2 FQNEAQ. The CDR3 is 13 residues long. Trimming cost V 8 bases and J 0 bases; bases outside gene matches: 3. The CDR3: CASGDRSSYEQYF. In nucleotides, the CDR3 is TGTGCCAGCGGGGACAGGAGCTCCTACGAGCAGTACTTC.

This clone has a single count. Additional DNA sequences in this sample encode the identical CDR3. The chain joins TRBV5-1 to TRBJ2-5; D unresolved. CDR1 and CDR2 (germline): SGHRS, YFSETQ. The CDR3 contains 14 residues. Trimming removed 0 bases at V and 1 base at J, with 7 bases between. The CDR3 region has the DNA TGCGCCAGCAGCTTGGGAGCACTCCAAGAGACCCAGTACTTC. Translation: CASSLGALQETQYF.

In its sample, this clone was seen once. This chain links TRBV5-1 with TRBJ2-5, with D perhaps matching TRBD2 (6 bases). CDR1 and CDR2 (germline): SGHRS, YFSETQ. The V and J ends lost 4 bases and 5 bases respectively, with 12 bases between them. The CDR3 is 13 amino acids. The CDR3 DNA is TGCGCCAGCAGCACGGGACTTTTGGAGACCCAGTACTTC. Amino acid sequence: CASSTGLLETQYF.

The chain recombines TRBV25-1 with TRBJ2-4; 7 nucleotides align to TRBD1. The germline V gene encodes CDR1 MGHDK and CDR2 SYGVNS. CDR3 length: 17 amino acids. J was trimmed by 0 bases and V by 7 bases; bases with no gene match: 12. CDR3 protein: CASTSQGGRLAKNIQYF. The CDR3 bases are TGTGCCAGCACATCCCAAGGGGGCAGGCTAGCCAAAAACATTCAGTACTTC.

The V call is TRBV18, the J call TRBJ2-2, with D possibly matching TRBD1 (6 bases). The CDR3 contains 14 residues. CDR1 is KGHSH, CDR2 LQKENI, per germline. V was shortened by 5 bases and J by 5 bases, with 12 bases between the two germline ends. CDR3: CASSELQGTGELFF. The CDR3 DNA reads TGTGCCAGCTCAGAGCTACAGGGAACCGGGGAGCTGTTTTTT.

This chain connects TRBV6-6 to TRBJ2-2; 8 nucleotides align to TRBD2. Germline V gene data show CDR1 as MNHNY and CDR2 as SVGAGI (reference sequence). V lost 5 bases to trimming and J lost 10 bases; unmatched junction nucleotides: 9. The CDR3 totals 14 residues. The DNA for the CDR3 is TGTGCCAGCAGTGCGGGACTAGTAAAGGTGGAGCTGTTTTTT. This codes for CASSAGLVKVELFF.

This chain links TRBV28 with TRBJ1-2; the D gene is possibly TRBD1 (5 bases). Deletions cut 2 bases from V and 13 bases from J, with 23 bases between. Germline V gene data show CDR1 as MDHEN and CDR2 as SYDVKM. The CDR3 covers 15 residues. CDR3 sequence: CASSLKASPTGRGTF. DNA of the CDR3: TGTGCCAGCAGTTTAAAGGCCTCGCCAACAGGACGAGGCACCTTC.

This clone has only a few counts. This rearrangement joins TRBV5-5 to TRBJ1-1; 7 bases map to TRBD1. With V trimmed by 4 bases and J by 1 base, 10 bases remained unmatched. Germline V gene sequence: CDR1 SGHKS, CDR2 YYEKEE (reference sequence). The CDR3 spans 16 residues. This chain's CDR3 is CASSRPTGKENTEAFF. The CDR3, as DNA: TGTGCCAGCAGCCGCCCGACAGGGAAGGAGAACACTGAAGCTTTCTTT.

The chain joins TRBV5-1 to TRBJ2-7; TRBD1 might be the D (5 bases). Germline CDR1 is SGHRS and CDR2 is YFSETQ. V lost 5 bases and J lost 0, with 12 bases in between. The CDR3 sequence is 14 residues long. CDR3 bases: TGCGCCAGCAGGGACACAGCCGGCTCCTACGAGCAGTACTTC. Translating gives CASRDTAGSYEQYF. The full variable domain, rest sourced from reference TRBV5-1 and TRBJ2-7, is KAGVTQTPRYLIKTRGQQVTLSCSPISGHRSVSWYQQTPGQGLQFLFEYFSETQRNKGNFPGRFSGRQFSNSRSEMNVSTLELGDSALYLCASRDTAGSYEQYFGPGTRLTVT.

The chain carries TRBV5-4 and TRBJ2-6, with 12 nucleotides matching TRBD2. CDR1 and CDR2 from the germline V gene are SGHNT and YYREEE (reference sequence). This CDR3 is 18 amino acids long. The trim removed 4 bases at V and 0 bases at J, leaving 5 bases unmatched. The DNA for the CDR3 is TGTGCCAGCAGCATAGGGGGACTAGCGGGCTCTGGGGCCAACGTCCTGACTTTC. Protein: CASSIGGLAGSGANVLTF.

The chain couples TRBV25-1 to TRBJ2-5; perhaps TRBD1 as D (5 bases). Germline-derived CDR1 and CDR2 are MGHDK and SYGVNS. CDR3 length: 12 residues. The ends were cut back, 6 bases at V and 4 bases at J, with 9 bases in the middle. CDR3 DNA sequence: TGTGCCAGCAGAGGGGATGGAGAGACCCAGTACTTC. Protein: CASRGDGETQYF.

The V call is TRBV6-1, the J call TRBJ2-3; TRBD1 aligns across 7 bases. This CDR3 region has 17 residues. The V and J ends lost 4 bases and 1 base, in that order; junction bases with no gene match: 11. Germline CDR1 reads MNHNS; CDR2 reads SASEGT. CDR3: CASSAGKGAQRTDTQYF. CDR3 DNA: TGTGCCAGCAGTGCGGGAAAGGGGGCTCAACGCACAGATACGCAGTATTTT.

The V call is TRBV7-2, the J call TRBJ2-2; TRBD1 aligns across 7 bases. This CDR3 region has 14 residues. V trimming: 3 bases; J trimming: 4 bases; junction bases outside the gene matches: 2. From germline, CDR1 is SGHTA and CDR2 FQGNSA. The CDR3 DNA reads as TGTGCCAGCAGCTTCCGACAGGGCACCGGGGAGCTGTTTTTT. Encoded protein: CASSFRQGTGELFF.

The V and J genes are TRBV23-1 and TRBJ1-1; D possibly corresponds to TRBD1 (6 bases). TRBV23-1 is an open reading frame, and its role is uncertain. There are 16 residues in the CDR3. Trimming shortened V by 8 bases and J by 5 bases, and 24 bases separated the two germline ends. CDR3 sequence (DNA): TGCGCCAGCGCCCAACGCCCAATACAGGGAGAAACTGAAGCTTTCTTT. Translating it yields CASAQRPIQGETEAFF.

This clone was seen only a few times. J is TRBJ2-7 and V is TRBV7-9, with 7 bases that match TRBD1. V lost 5 bases and J lost 2; bases outside the gene matches: 6. This CDR3 region has 14 residues. In germline, CDR1 is SEHNR, CDR2 FQNEAQ (reference sequence). DNA of the CDR3: TGTGCCAGCAGCGCCCCCGGGACAGCCTACGAGCAGTACTTC. Its translation is CASSAPGTAYEQYF.

The chain employs TRBV11-1 and TRBJ2-5; maybe TRBD1 (5 bases). V was cut by 1 base and J by 4 bases, with 16 bases left in between. CDR3 size: 16 residues. Germline CDR1 SGHAT, CDR2 FQDESV (reference sequence). Here the CDR3 DNA reads TGTGCCAGCAGCTTAGAAGCAGGGTCGGTGAGAGAGACCCAGTACTTC. This codes for CASSLEAGSVRETQYF.

Here the CDR3 reads CAIRGGTSGTHEQYF. CDR3 nucleotides: TGTGCCATCAGGGGGGGGACTAGCGGGACCCACGAGCAGTACTTC. This sequence joins TRBV10-3 and TRBJ2-7; 13 bases fit TRBD2. Germline V lookup: CDR1 ENHRY, CDR2 SYGVKD. The CDR3 length is 15 residues. V was clipped by 6 bases and J by 5 bases; unmatched bases: 7.

The rearrangement links TRBV2 to TRBJ2-5; D uncertain. V was cut by 3 bases and J by 3 bases, with 8 bases left in between. CDR3 length: 13 amino acids. CDR1 is SNHLY and CDR2 is FYNNEI in the germline V gene. CDR3 DNA sequence: TGTGCCAGCAGTGATGGCCCAGAAGAGACCCAGTACTTC. Protein sequence: CASSDGPEETQYF.